What follows are 9 T cell receptor beta chains derived from one specimen sequenced in a study of regulatory T cells in long-lasting Graves disease. Sequencing libraries for TCR beta were prepared with iRepertoire HTBI primers and Arm-PCR of CDR3 regions. One entry per CDR3 protein, called by TCRdb with MiXCR from the multiplex PCR reads. This table holds a few hundred thousand distinct CDR3 sequences, more than 20% found once. As for time point: persistent/refractory GD, antithyroid drugs over 5 years with positive TRAb. RNA from PBMCs was the source of the TCR library. Sample: peripheral blood mononuclear cells (PBMCs), taken when the disease was refractory, from a patient treated with antithyroid drugs. The receptors come from a female donor with Graves disease.

This clonotype showed up many times. The gene calls are TRBV2 and TRBJ2-7; D is ambiguous. V was pared by 7 bases and J by 7 bases, with 14 bases between. This CDR3 comprises 12 residues. CDR1 and CDR2 from the germline V gene are SNHLY and FYNNEI. The CDR3 loop reads CASTLVRVEQYF. As DNA, the CDR3 is TGTGCCAGCACGCTCGTAAGGGTTGAGCAGTACTTC.

The chain recombines TRBV9 with TRBJ2-7, with 7 bases lining up with TRBD1. V lost 3 bases to trimming and J lost 2 bases; unmatched junction nucleotides: 8. CDR1 SGDLS and CDR2 YYNGEE come from the germline V gene. The CDR3 length is 15 residues. CDR3 bases: TGTGCCAGCAGCGCCCTCGGACAGGCGCCCTACGAGCAGTACTTC. Translated, it gives CASSALGQAPYEQYF.

The chain links TRBV6-1 to TRBJ2-3; D not resolved. The length of the CDR3 is 13 residues. V lost 6 bases and J lost 4, with 11 bases in between. Germline V lookup: CDR1 MNHNS, CDR2 SASEGT. CDR3 in amino acids: CASSLGVADTQYF. The CDR3 DNA reads as TGTGCCAGCAGCCTCGGAGTGGCAGATACGCAGTATTTT.

This clonotype was detected a few times. The V gene is TRBV7-9, the J gene TRBJ2-5; 7 nucleotides agree with TRBD1. J lost 2 bases, V lost 4 bases, and 7 bases had no gene match. The CDR3 loop spans 15 amino acids. Germline V gene sequence: CDR1 SEHNR, CDR2 FQNEAQ (reference sequence). CDR3 residues: CASSSDRVRQETQYF. The CDR3 DNA follows: TGTGCCAGCAGCTCAGACAGGGTCCGGCAAGAGACCCAGTACTTC.

This clonotype occurred a few times. A single base separates this from a much larger clone, so it may be a read error. The gene calls are TRBV7-9 and TRBJ1-2; TRBD1 might be the D (5 bases). Germline V CDR1 and CDR2: SEHNR, FQNEAQ (reference sequence). The CDR3 totals 13 residues. V shed 1 base and J shed 3 bases, with 6 bases lying between them. CDR3 in DNA: TGTGCCAGCAGCTTAGGGACATACTATGGCTACACCTTC. Translation: CASSLGTYYGYTF.

On this clonotype: This is likely a read error, given that the CDR3 carries no conserved phenylalanine or tryptophan at its end. The chain carries TRBV3-1 and TRBJ2-7, with TRBD2 matching over 9 bases. The CDR3 has 14 residues. Germline V lookup: CDR1 LGHDT, CDR2 YNNKEL (reference sequence). CDR3 residues: CASSQTGLAYAQYY. Written as DNA, the CDR3 is TGTGCCAGCAGCCAAACGGGACTAGCATACGCGCAGTACTAC.

The chain recombines TRBV27 with TRBJ2-5; D is undetermined. The CDR3 covers 18 residues. Trimming stripped 4 bases from V and 1 base from J, with 22 bases between. Germline V CDR1 and CDR2: MNHEY, SMNVEV (reference sequence). The CDR3 DNA sequence: TGTGCCAGCAGTTCATACAAATCCCCATCAGGAATCCAAGAGACCCAGTACTTC. Its translation is CASSSYKSPSGIQETQYF.

This sequence joins TRBV10-3 and TRBJ2-3; the D gene is possibly TRBD1 (5 bases). The CDR3 contains 13 residues. The germline gives CDR1 ENHRY, CDR2 SYGVKD. V was shortened by 3 bases and J by 5 bases, with 9 bases between the two germline ends. This CDR3 is CAISDVGEDTQYF. The CDR3 nucleotides are TGTGCCATCAGTGACGTAGGGGAAGATACGCAGTATTTT.

The rearrangement uses TRBV7-2 and TRBJ2-3, with 8 bases lining up with TRBD2. J was trimmed by 3 bases and V by 1 base; bases with no gene match: 12. The CDR3 sequence is 18 residues long. The germline CDR1 and CDR2 sequences are SGHTA and FQGNSA. CDR3 in DNA: TGTGCCAGCAGCTTAGAAGGCGGGAGGCTAGAAGTGACAGATACGCAGTATTTT. This sequence encodes CASSLEGGRLEVTDTQYF.